The rows below give T cell receptor beta chains drawn from one sample of a study of OX40 agonist ivuxolimab in advanced cancers. Using immunoSEQ multiplex PCR, the repertoire was profiled, and TCRdb retains in-frame clones only, with some absent. Of under 85,000 clones detected, around 80% appear once; the ten largest clones hold less than 2.5%. The sample here was CD4+ or CD8+ T cells sorted from blood, taken in a trial of the OX40 agonist ivuxolimab. Every receptor here comes from an adult with an advanced solid tumor such as melanoma, head and neck, liver or kidney cancer. Each CDR3 is given with its conserved first and last residue. The order of the fields is J gene, D gene, V gene, clone size, CDR3 protein, CDR3 DNA. A D gene is named only where the DNA matches it firmly. For some rows the clone size is stated as once, few or many, or as a class when expanded; others skip it.

>TRBJ2-7|TRBD2|TRBV5-4|NA
CASSDPIGEGSGGVVYEQYF
TGTGCCAGCAGCGACCCAATAGGGGAGGGTAGCGGGGGAGTCGTCTACGAGCAGTACTTC
>TRBJ2-7|NA|TRBV11-3|NA
CASSQTQGWAYEQYF
TGTGCCAGCAGCCAAACCCAGGGGTGGGCCTACGAGCAGTACTTC
>TRBJ2-7|TRBD2|TRBV6-6|once
CASSTTSGLTYEQYF
TGTGCCAGCAGTACGACTAGCGGGCTAACCTACGAGCAGTACTTC
>TRBJ1-1|NA|TRBV6-1|NA
CASSATVNTEAFF
TGTGCCAGCAGTGCAACGGTGAACACTGAAGCTTTCTTT
>TRBJ2-7|TRBD1|TRBV7-9|once
CASSSDRRNLYEQYF
TGTGCCAGCAGCTCGGACAGGAGAAACCTGTACGAGCAGTACTTC
>TRBJ1-6|NA|TRBV5-4|few
CASSSGQYNSPLHF
TGTGCCAGCAGCTCGGGACAATATAATTCACCCCTCCACTTT
>TRBJ2-7|NA|TRBV7-2|NA
CASSFDTGRPEQYF
TGTGCCAGCAGCTTTGACACTGGGAGACCTGAGCAGTACTTC
>TRBJ2-3|TRBD2|TRBV7-2|few
CASSLGLAVRDTQYF
TGTGCCAGCAGCCTCGGACTAGCGGTGAGGGATACGCAGTATTTT
>TRBJ2-6|TRBD1|TRBV7-9|few
CASTGTGPSGANVLTF
TGTGCCAGCACCGGGACAGGTCCCTCTGGGGCCAACGTCCTGACTTTC
>TRBJ2-7|NA|TRBV2|NA
CASRPAGTQGAYEQYF
TGTGCCAGCAGGCCCGCCGGGACCCAAGGGGCCTACGAGCAGTACTTC
>TRBJ1-1|NA|TRBV4-1|NA
CASSQVTGRAFF
TGCGCCAGCAGCCAAGTGACTGGGAGAGCTTTCTTT
>TRBJ2-7|TRBD1|TRBV9|NA
CASSVRQGAREQYF
TGTGCCAGCAGCGTTAGACAGGGGGCGCGGGAGCAGTACTTC
>TRBJ1-1|NA|TRBV6-1|NA
CASIPNTEAFF
TGTGCCAGCATACCGAACACTGAAGCTTTCTTT
>TRBJ2-1|TRBD1|TRBV6-1|NA
CASSEANRGRNNEQFF
TGTGCCAGCAGTGAAGCAAACAGGGGGCGCAACAATGAGCAGTTCTTC
>TRBJ2-1|TRBD1|TRBV9|NA
CASSFQTGASSYNEQFF
TGTGCCAGCAGCTTCCAGACAGGGGCGAGTTCCTACAATGAGCAGTTCTTC